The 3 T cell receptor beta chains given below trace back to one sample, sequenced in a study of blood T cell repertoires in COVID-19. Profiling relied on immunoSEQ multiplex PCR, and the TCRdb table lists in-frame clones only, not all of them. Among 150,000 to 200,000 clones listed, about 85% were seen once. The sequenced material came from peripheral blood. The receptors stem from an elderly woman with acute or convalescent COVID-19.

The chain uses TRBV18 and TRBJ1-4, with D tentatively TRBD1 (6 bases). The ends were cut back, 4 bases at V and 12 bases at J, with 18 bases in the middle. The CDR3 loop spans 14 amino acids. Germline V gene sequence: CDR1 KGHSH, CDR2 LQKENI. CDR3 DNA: TGTGCCAGCTCACTCCAAGCCGCCGAGGGGGAACTGTTTTTT. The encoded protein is CASSLQAAEGELFF.

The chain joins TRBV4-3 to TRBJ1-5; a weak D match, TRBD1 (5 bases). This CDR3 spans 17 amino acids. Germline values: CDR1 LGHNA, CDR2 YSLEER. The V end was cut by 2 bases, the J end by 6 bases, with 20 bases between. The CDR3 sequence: CASSQRLGEVLIQPQHF. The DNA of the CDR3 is TGCGCCAGCAGCCAACGATTAGGGGAAGTACTAATTCAGCCCCAGCATTTT.

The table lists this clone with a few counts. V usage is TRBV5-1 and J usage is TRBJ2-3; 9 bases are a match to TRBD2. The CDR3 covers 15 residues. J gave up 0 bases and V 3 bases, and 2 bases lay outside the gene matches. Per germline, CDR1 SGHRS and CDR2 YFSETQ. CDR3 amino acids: CASSWGLASTDTQYF. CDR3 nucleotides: TGCGCCAGCAGCTGGGGACTAGCTAGCACAGATACGCAGTATTTT.